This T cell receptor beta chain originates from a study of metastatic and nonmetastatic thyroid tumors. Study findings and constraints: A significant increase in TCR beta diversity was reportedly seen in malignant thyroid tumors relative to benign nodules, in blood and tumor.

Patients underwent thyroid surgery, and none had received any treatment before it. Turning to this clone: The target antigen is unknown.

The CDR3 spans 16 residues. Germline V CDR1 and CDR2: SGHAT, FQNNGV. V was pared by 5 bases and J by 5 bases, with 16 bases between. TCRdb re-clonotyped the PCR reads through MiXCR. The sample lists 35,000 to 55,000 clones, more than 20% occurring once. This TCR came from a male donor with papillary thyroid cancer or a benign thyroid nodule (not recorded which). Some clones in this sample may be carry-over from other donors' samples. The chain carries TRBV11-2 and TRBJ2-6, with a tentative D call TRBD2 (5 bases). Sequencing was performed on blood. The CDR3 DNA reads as TGTGCCAGCAGCCCTGCCTGGACTGCGAGGGCCAACGTCCTGACTTTC. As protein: CASSPAWTARANVLTF.